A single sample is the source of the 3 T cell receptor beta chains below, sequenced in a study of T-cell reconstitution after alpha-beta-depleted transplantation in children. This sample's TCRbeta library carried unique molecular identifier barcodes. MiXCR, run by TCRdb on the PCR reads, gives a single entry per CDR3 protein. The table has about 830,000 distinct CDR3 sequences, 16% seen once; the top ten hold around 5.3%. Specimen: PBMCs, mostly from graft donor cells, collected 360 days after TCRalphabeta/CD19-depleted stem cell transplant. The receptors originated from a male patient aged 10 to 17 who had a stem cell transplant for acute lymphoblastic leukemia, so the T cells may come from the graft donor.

The CDR3 region has the DNA TGTGCCAGCAGCTTTGAAGCGGGGAACACTGAAGCTTTCTTT. Its protein is CASSFEAGNTEAFF. The genes are TRBV11-1 and TRBJ1-1; no firm D call. This CDR3 contains 14 residues. CDR1 is SGHAT, CDR2 FQDESV, per germline (reference sequence). Deletions cut 3 bases from V and 1 base from J, with 9 bases between. Full variable domain (rest looked up from reference TRBV11-1 and TRBJ1-1): EAEVAQSPRYKITEKSQAVAFWCDPISGHATLYWYRQILGQGPELLVQFQDESVVDDSQLPKDRFSAERLKGVDSTLKIQPAELGDSAMYLCASSFEAGNTEAFFGQGTRLTVV.

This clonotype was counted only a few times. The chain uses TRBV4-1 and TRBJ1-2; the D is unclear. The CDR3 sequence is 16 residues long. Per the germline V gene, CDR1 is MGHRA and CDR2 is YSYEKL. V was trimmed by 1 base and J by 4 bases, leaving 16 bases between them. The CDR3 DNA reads TGCGCCAGCAGCCAAGCCTTAGCTTCCAATCGCTATGGCTACACCTTC. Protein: CASSQALASNRYGYTF.

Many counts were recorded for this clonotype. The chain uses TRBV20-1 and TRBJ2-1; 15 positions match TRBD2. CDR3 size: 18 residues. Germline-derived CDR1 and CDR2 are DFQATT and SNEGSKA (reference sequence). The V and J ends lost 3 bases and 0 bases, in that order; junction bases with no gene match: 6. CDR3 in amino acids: CSARGLAGGPSSYNEQFF. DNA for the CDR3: TGCAGTGCTAGGGGACTAGCGGGAGGACCGAGCTCCTACAATGAGCAGTTCTTC.